These 6 T cell receptor beta chains share one sample of origin, sequenced in a study of OX40 agonist ivuxolimab in advanced cancers. Measured with immunoSEQ multiplex PCR; TCRdb has only the in-frame clones, and not every one. Among about 60,000 clones listed, roughly nine tenths were seen once. Here the sequenced sample was CD4+ or CD8+ T cells sorted from blood, taken in a trial of the OX40 agonist ivuxolimab. The receptors come from an adult with an advanced solid tumor such as melanoma, head and neck, liver or kidney cancer.

The chain has TRBV29-1 and TRBJ1-2; D ambiguous. Germline V lookup: CDR1 SQVTM, CDR2 ANQGSEA. V lost 4 bases, J lost 8 bases, and 17 bases lay in between. The CDR3 loop spans 13 amino acids. In nucleotides, the CDR3 is TGCAGCGTTGTCCCCGGGAGGAACGGGGGCTACACCTTC. This sequence encodes CSVVPGRNGGYTF.

V usage is TRBV30 and J usage is TRBJ1-1; TRBD1 aligns across 7 bases. V shed 8 bases and J 12 bases; nucleotides not matched to a gene: 12. The germline CDR1 and CDR2 sequences are GTSNPN and SVGIG (reference sequence). This CDR3 is 11 amino acids long. The CDR3 DNA sequence: TGTGCCACCCGGGACAGAGGGAAAACTTTCTTT. Translation gives CATRDRGKTFF.

This clone is a singleton in its sample. The rearrangement joins TRBV7-9 to TRBJ1-4; unclear D gene. The germline CDR1 and CDR2 sequences are SEHNR and FQNEAQ (reference sequence). Trimming shortened V by 6 bases and J by 5 bases, and 4 bases separated the two germline ends. The CDR3 has 11 residues. Written as DNA, the CDR3 is TGTGCCAGCAGTATGAATGAAAAACTGTTTTTT. Amino acids: CASSMNEKLFF.

The gene calls are TRBV7-9 and TRBJ1-2; no firm D call. This CDR3 contains 12 residues. Germline CDR1 reads SEHNR; CDR2 reads FQNEAQ (reference sequence). The ends were cut back, 4 bases at V and 4 bases at J, with 7 bases in the middle. The CDR3 loop is CASSSDRYGYTF. DNA for the CDR3: TGTGCCAGCAGCTCGGACCGCTATGGCTACACCTTC.

CDR3 bases: TGCGCCAGCAGCTCTATGGAAGGTAGCGGGAGCGCAGATACGCAGTATTTT. Its translation: CASSSMEGSGSADTQYF. The V and J genes are TRBV4-3 and TRBJ2-3; 9 bases match TRBD2. The CDR3 length is 17 residues. Germline V gives CDR1 LGHNA, CDR2 YSLEER. Unmatched junction bases numbered 13, after V lost 5 bases and J lost 4 bases.

J is TRBJ1-1 and V is TRBV9; D gene uncertain. The V and J ends lost 0 bases and 5 bases respectively, with 11 bases between them. Germline CDR1 SGDLS, CDR2 YYNGEE. The CDR3 length is 14 residues. The CDR3 nucleotides read TGTGCCAGCAGCGTAGGGCCAGACGGGACTGAAGCTTTCTTT. This translates into CASSVGPDGTEAFF.